The present entry profiles one T cell receptor beta chain with its context. Its antigen is still unknown. Data came from immunoSEQ multiplex PCR; TCRdb stores just in-frame clones and leaves some out. The sample shows 100,000 to 150,000 clones, around 87% of them seen only once. The V gene lost 3 bases and the J gene lost 1 base, with 10 bases spanning the gap. CDR1 and CDR2 from the germline V gene are KGHSY and FQNENV. The CDR3 consists of 15 residues. This entry comes from a study of T cell responses to AZD1222 COVID-19 vaccine. As for the study in general: Second-dose schedules of about 4 or about 12 weeks were combined. Study observations and caveats: Among spike-specific TCRs, nearly half reportedly target unmutated variant regions. Among those given AZD1222, only five or six were seropositive at baseline.

This TCR was recovered from an adult in good health. V is TRBV16 and J is TRBJ2-1; D not certain. Sequenced material: peripheral blood, taken on day 0 of AZD1222 vaccination. CDR3 sequence reads: CASSHFSGSYNEQFF. CDR3 DNA sequence: TGTGCCAGCAGCCACTTCAGTGGATCCTACAATGAGCAGTTCTTC. The variable domain in full, completed from reference TRBV16 and TRBJ2-1, reads GEEVAQTPKHLVRGEGQKAKLYCAPIKGHSYVFWYQQVLKNEFKFLISFQNENVFDETGMPKERFSAKCLPNSPCSLEIQATKLEDSAVYFCASSHFSGSYNEQFFGPGTRLTVL.